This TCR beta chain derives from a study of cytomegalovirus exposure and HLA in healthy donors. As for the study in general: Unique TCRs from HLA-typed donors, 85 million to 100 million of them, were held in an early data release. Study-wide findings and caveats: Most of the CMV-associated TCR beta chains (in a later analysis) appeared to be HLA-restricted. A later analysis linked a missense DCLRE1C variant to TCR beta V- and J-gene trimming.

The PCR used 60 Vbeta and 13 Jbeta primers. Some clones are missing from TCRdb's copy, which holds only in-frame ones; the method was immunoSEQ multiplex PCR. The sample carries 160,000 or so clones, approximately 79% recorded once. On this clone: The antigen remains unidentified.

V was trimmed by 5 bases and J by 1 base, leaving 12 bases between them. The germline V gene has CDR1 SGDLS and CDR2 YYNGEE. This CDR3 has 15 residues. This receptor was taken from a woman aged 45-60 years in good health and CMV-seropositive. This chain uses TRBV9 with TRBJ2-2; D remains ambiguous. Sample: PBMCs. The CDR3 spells CASSAQLGNTGELFF. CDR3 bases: TGTGCCAGCAGTGCACAGTTGGGGAACACCGGGGAGCTGTTTTTT. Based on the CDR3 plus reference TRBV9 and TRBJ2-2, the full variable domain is DSGVTQTPKHLITATGQRVTLRCSPRSGDLSVYWYQQSLDQGLQFLIQYYNGEERAKGNILERFSAQQFPDLHSELNLSSLELGDSALYFCASSAQLGNTGELFFGEGSRLTVL.